This is a list of T cell receptor beta chains from one sample in a study of T cell changes during pregnancy in multiple sclerosis. Some clones are missing from TCRdb's copy, which holds only in-frame ones; the method was immunoSEQ multiplex PCR. Of about 39,000 clones listed, about 94% are singletons. This specimen was CD4+ T cells from peripheral blood mononuclear cells, taken after pregnancy. Receptor source: a female donor with multiple sclerosis, enrolled in a pregnancy study. CDR3s include the opening cysteine and the closing phenylalanine or tryptophan. The D gene is left open where the match is weak. Clone size is given for some rows only: seen once, a few or many times, or a class if the clone is expanded.

NA	few	TRBV5-5	TRBJ1-1	CASSVGPHGDTEAFF	TGTGCCAGCAGCGTCGGACCCCACGGGGACACTGAAGCTTTCTTT
NA	NA	TRBV29-1	TRBJ2-5	CSVSAREETQYF	TGCAGCGTTTCGGCCAGGGAAGAGACCCAGTACTTC
NA	NA	TRBV6-1	TRBJ1-2	CASSENEGLYGYTF	TGTGCCAGCAGTGAAAACGAGGGACTCTATGGCTACACCTTC
TRBD1	NA	TRBV5-1	TRBJ2-7	CASSYGQGTSYEQYF	TGCGCCAGCAGCTACGGACAGGGGACCTCCTACGAGCAGTACTTC
NA	once	TRBV6-5	TRBJ2-7	CASSLGGGEQYF	TGTGCCAGCAGTTTGGGGGGTGGGGAGCAGTACTTC
TRBD1	NA	TRBV6-1	TRBJ1-1	CASSDRQGGFTEAFF	TGTGCCAGCAGTGACAGACAGGGTGGGTTCACTGAAGCTTTCTTT
NA	NA	TRBV9	TRBJ2-1	CASSVEQANNEQFF	TGTGCCAGCAGCGTAGAACAGGCAAACAATGAGCAGTTCTTC
NA	NA	TRBV7-9	TRBJ2-3	CASSLTSNGDTQYF	TGTGCCAGCAGTTTGACATCGAATGGAGATACGCAGTATTTT
NA	NA	TRBV15	TRBJ2-1	CATKLTGSNEQFF	TGTGCCACGAAACTTACAGGGAGCAATGAGCAGTTCTTC
NA	NA	TRBV2	TRBJ1-1	CASPIPMNTEAFF	TGTGCCAGTCCTATCCCCATGAACACTGAAGCTTTCTTT
TRBD1	NA	TRBV2	TRBJ1-6	CASRPGTGYNSPLHF	TGTGCCAGCAGGCCCGGGACAGGGTATAATTCACCCCTCCACTTT
NA	NA	TRBV5-5	TRBJ2-4	CASSAISVNIQYF	TGTGCCAGCAGCGCCATTAGTGTCAACATTCAGTACTTC
TRBD1	NA	TRBV19	TRBJ2-5	CASSISGTAQETQYF	TGTGCCAGTAGTATATCCGGGACAGCCCAAGAGACCCAGTACTTC
NA	NA	TRBV6-1	TRBJ2-1	CASSDGQSYNEQFF	TGTGCCAGCAGTGATGGGCAGTCCTACAATGAGCAGTTCTTC
NA	NA	TRBV6-6	TRBJ1-3	CASSYGRGFSGNTIYF	TGTGCCAGCAGTTACGGCAGGGGCTTCTCTGGAAACACCATATATTTT
NA	NA	TRBV9	TRBJ1-6	CASSVGGQNNSPLHF	TGTGCCAGCAGCGTAGGGGGACAAAATAATTCACCCCTCCACTTT
TRBD1	NA	TRBV7-3	TRBJ2-1	CASSLQGALNEQFF	TGTGCCAGCAGCTTACAGGGGGCACTCAATGAGCAGTTCTTC
NA	NA	TRBV5-6	TRBJ1-3	CASSFQSNLPGNTIYF	TGTGCCAGCAGCTTCCAGTCCAATCTCCCTGGAAACACCATATATTTT
NA	NA	TRBV9	TRBJ1-6	CASSPRQGDNSPLHF	TGTGCCAGCAGCCCCCGCCAGGGTGATAATTCACCCCTCCACTTT
NA	NA	TRBV9	TRBJ1-2	CASNNQPSEVYGYTF	TGTGCCAGCAACAACCAGCCATCGGAGGTCTATGGCTACACCTTC
NA	NA	TRBV27	TRBJ2-2	CASSPITGELFF	TGTGCCAGCAGTCCAATTACCGGGGAGCTGTTTTTT
NA	NA	TRBV4-2	TRBJ2-1	CASSQAWPSIDEQFF	TGTGCCAGCAGCCAAGCATGGCCCTCAATTGATGAGCAGTTCTTC
NA	NA	TRBV25-1	TRBJ2-5	CASTPGGRGGQETQYF	TGTGCCAGCACCCCCGGGGGCCGCGGGGGACAAGAGACCCAGTACTTC
TRBD2	NA	TRBV5-6	TRBJ2-1	CASTGIAGGDEQFF	TGTGCCAGCACGGGAATAGCGGGGGGGGATGAGCAGTTCTTC
TRBD2	NA	TRBV19	TRBJ2-2	CASSILAGDYGELFF	TGTGCCAGTAGTATCCTAGCGGGGGATTACGGGGAGCTGTTTTTT
NA	NA	TRBV27	TRBJ2-4	CASSQTGLLRNIQYF	TGTGCCAGCAGTCAAACGGGATTACTAAGGAACATTCAGTACTTC
NA	NA	TRBV7-6	TRBJ1-1	CASSHYSSQAFF	TGTGCCAGCAGCCATTACTCGAGTCAAGCTTTCTTT
NA	NA	TRBV6-1	TRBJ1-2	CASSEYGGGADGYTF	TGTGCCAGCAGTGAATATGGTGGAGGGGCAGATGGCTACACCTTC
NA	once	TRBV6-1	TRBJ2-2	CASKTENTGELFF	TGTGCCAGCAAGACAGAGAACACCGGGGAGCTGTTTTTT
TRBD1	NA	TRBV6-5	TRBJ2-2	CATTPGQGSKLFF	TGTGCCACTACGCCGGGACAGGGGTCCAAGCTGTTTTTT
NA	once	TRBV18	TRBJ1-2	CASSPLDSTNYGYTF	TGTGCCAGCTCACCACTAGACAGCACTAACTATGGCTACACCTTC
NA	NA	TRBV5-1	TRBJ2-3	CASSLVPVLKWDTQYF	TGCGCCAGCAGCTTGGTACCGGTACTAAAGTGGGATACGCAGTATTTT
TRBD1	NA	TRBV5-6	TRBJ1-1	CASSLGQGAPANTEAFF	TGTGCCAGCAGCTTGGGACAGGGGGCGCCGGCCAACACTGAAGCTTTCTTT
NA	NA	TRBV18	TRBJ1-1	CASSPVSSGNTEAFF	TGTGCCAGCTCACCAGTATCTTCAGGGAACACTGAAGCTTTCTTT
NA	NA	TRBV6-1	TRBJ1-5	CASSESAGWGNQPQHF	TGTGCCAGCAGTGAATCTGCGGGTTGGGGCAATCAGCCCCAGCATTTT
TRBD1	few	TRBV5-4	TRBJ2-2	CASSPGGGQGFGELFF	TGTGCCAGCAGCCCGGGTGGGGGACAGGGGTTTGGGGAGCTGTTTTTT
TRBD1	once	TRBV4-1	TRBJ2-1	CASSQGTGGLDNEQFF	TGCGCCAGCAGCCAAGGTACAGGGGGCCTGGACAATGAGCAGTTCTTC
TRBD2	NA	TRBV13	TRBJ2-5	CASSLVPRLAGDQETQYF	TGTGCCAGCAGCTTAGTCCCCCGACTAGCGGGGGACCAAGAGACCCAGTACTTC
NA	NA	TRBV27	TRBJ2-2	CASSFWTPNTGELFF	TGTGCCAGCAGTTTTTGGACACCGAACACCGGGGAGCTGTTTTTT
TRBD1	NA	TRBV19	TRBJ1-5	CASTSGQGVQPQHF	TGTGCCAGTACGTCTGGACAGGGAGTTCAGCCCCAGCATTTT
TRBD2	NA	TRBV4-1	TRBJ2-3	CASSKVLTSGGDTQYF	TGCGCCAGCAGTAAAGTATTAACTAGCGGTGGAGATACGCAGTATTTT
TRBD1	few	TRBV5-1	TRBJ2-3	CASSLMDRGRDTQYF	TGCGCCAGCAGCTTGATGGACAGGGGCAGGGATACGCAGTATTTT
TRBD1	NA	TRBV6-6	TRBJ1-2	CASSYSQGAGGYTF	TGTGCCAGCAGTTACTCCCAGGGGGCGGGTGGCTACACCTTC
NA	NA	TRBV19	TRBJ2-7	CASGTNYEQYF	TGTGCCTCCGGGACAAACTACGAGCAGTACTTC
TRBD1	NA	TRBV29-1	TRBJ1-1	CSVQQGLGTEAFF	TGCAGCGTCCAACAGGGGCTCGGCACTGAAGCTTTCTTT
NA	NA	TRBV15	TRBJ2-5	CATSSGNGPEETQYF	TGTGCCACCAGCAGCGGTAACGGTCCGGAGGAGACCCAGTACTTC
TRBD2	NA	TRBV19	TRBJ2-7	CASSIRGLAGGQIEQYF	TGTGCCAGTAGTATTCGGGGACTAGCGGGGGGGCAGATCGAGCAGTACTTC
NA	NA	TRBV27	TRBJ1-1	CASISPLTAGTEAFF	TGTGCCAGCATTTCACCCCTTACAGCTGGCACTGAAGCTTTCTTT
TRBD1	NA	TRBV12-5	TRBJ1-2	CASGLAPGTGADGYTF	TGTGCTAGTGGTTTGGCACCCGGGACAGGGGCAGATGGCTACACCTTC
NA	NA	TRBV18	TRBJ2-7	CASSPAITTYEQYF	TGTGCCAGCTCACCAGCTATAACTACCTACGAGCAGTACTTC
TRBD1	NA	TRBV6-5	TRBJ1-2	CASRPDRAYGYTF	TGTGCCAGCAGACCGGACAGGGCCTATGGCTACACCTTC
TRBD1	NA	TRBV11-3	TRBJ2-7	CASSLEPGQGYEQYF	TGTGCCAGCAGCTTAGAACCGGGACAGGGTTACGAGCAGTACTTC
TRBD2	NA	TRBV11-2	TRBJ2-7	CASSLDERGYYEQYF	TGTGCCAGCAGCTTAGACGAGCGGGGGTACTACGAGCAGTACTTC
NA	NA	TRBV18	TRBJ2-5	CASSVNRETQYF	TGTGCCAGCTCAGTGAACCGGGAGACCCAGTACTTC
TRBD1	NA	TRBV6-5	TRBJ1-2	CASSQYRGSYTF	TGTGCCAGCAGTCAATACAGGGGGAGCTACACCTTC